This passage covers 10 T cell receptor beta chains from one sample sequenced in a study of neurological immune-mediated disorders. TCRdb re-called the 5' RACE reads through MiXCR, storing one row per CDR3 protein. The sample carries tens of thousands of distinct CDR3 sequences, approximately 3.7% recorded once. Sequenced material: PBMCs. The receptor set was obtained from a woman aged 45-59 years with multiple sclerosis.

For this clonotype: One end of the junction varies from germline; a read error may be responsible. V gene TRBV4-3 combines with J gene TRBJ1-5; perhaps TRBD1 as D (6 bases). The CDR3 is 17 residues long. In germline, CDR1 is LGHNA, CDR2 YSLEER. The CDR3 loop is CASSQDRGAGSNQPQNF. CDR3 DNA sequence: TGCGCCAGCAGCCAAGATCGGGGGGCGGGTAGCAATCAGCCCCAGAATTTT.

This clonotype has at least ten counts. The V and J genes are TRBV5-1 and TRBJ2-2; TRBD2 might be the D (5 bases). This CDR3 comprises 14 residues. V lost 2 bases and J 1 base, leaving 6 bases between the germline ends. Germline V gives CDR1 SGHRS, CDR2 YFSETQ. CDR3 bases: TGCGCCAGCAGCTTTGAGGGGAACACCGGGGAGCTGTTTTTT. Amino acid sequence: CASSFEGNTGELFF. The full variable domain, completed using reference TRBV5-1 and TRBJ2-2, is KAGVTQTPRYLIKTRGQQVTLSCSPISGHRSVSWYQQTPGQGLQFLFEYFSETQRNKGNFPGRFSGRQFSNSRSEMNVSTLELGDSALYLCASSFEGNTGELFFGEGSRLTVL.

In its sample, this clonotype was seen a few times. V gene TRBV14 combines with J gene TRBJ1-1, with D possibly TRBD1 on 5 matching bases. Looked up from germline, CDR1 is SGHDN and CDR2 is FVKESK. Trimming shortened V by 4 bases and J by 4 bases, and 13 bases separated the two germline ends. There are 14 residues in the CDR3. The CDR3 spells CASSPWGSGTEAFF. The CDR3 DNA reads as TGTGCCAGCAGCCCCTGGGGGTCCGGCACTGAAGCTTTCTTT.

The J gene is TRBJ2-5, the V gene TRBV7-9; 7 nucleotides match TRBD1. Trimming removed 3 bases from V and 5 bases from J; junction bases left unmatched: 6. CDR3 length: 14 residues. From germline, CDR1 is SEHNR and CDR2 FQNEAQ (reference sequence). The CDR3 spells CASSLGQSIETQYF. The CDR3 DNA reads TGTGCCAGCAGCTTGGGACAGTCAATTGAGACCCAGTACTTC.

The chain carries TRBV11-1 and TRBJ1-1, with D tentatively TRBD1 (6 bases). V lost 6 bases, J lost 4 bases, and 15 bases lay in between. The length of the CDR3 is 14 residues. The germline gives CDR1 SGHAT, CDR2 FQDESV (reference sequence). The CDR3 here is CASSYREVRTEAFF. DNA for the CDR3: TGTGCCAGCAGTTACAGGGAGGTTCGCACTGAAGCTTTCTTT.

This clonotype was seen many times. This chain uses TRBV6-5 with TRBJ2-1; TRBD1 aligns across 10 bases. CDR3 length equals 18 residues. From germline, CDR1 is MNHEY and CDR2 SVGAGI. V trimming: 2 bases; J trimming: 9 bases; junction bases outside the gene matches: 16. CDR3 sequence (DNA): TGTGCCAGCAGTTACAATCCTCCGGGACAGGGGTATATTGGTGAGCAGTTCTTC. Amino acids: CASSYNPPGQGYIGEQFF.

Many counts were recorded for this clonotype. The chain has TRBV5-1 and TRBJ2-1; TRBD2 aligns across 8 bases. The CDR3 is 14 amino acids. The germline gives CDR1 SGHRS, CDR2 YFSETQ. The junction had 7 bases not matched to a gene; V was cut back by 2 bases and J by 9 bases. DNA for the CDR3: TGCGCCAGCAGCTTCGGCGGGAGGTACGGTGAGCAGTTCTTC. Translation: CASSFGGRYGEQFF.

This clonotype has ten or more counts. The V call is TRBV12-3 or TRBV12-4, the J call TRBJ2-7, with a tentative D call TRBD1 (6 bases). The CDR3 spans 13 residues. V dropped 5 bases and J dropped 5 bases, with 13 bases sitting between them. The CDR3 sequence: CASSTDRKNEQYF. In DNA, the CDR3 is TGTGCCAGCAGTACTGACAGGAAGAACGAGCAGTACTTC.

In regard to this clonotype: The junction departs from the called germline gene at one end, perhaps through a read error. The rearrangement uses TRBV20-1 and TRBJ1-5; TRBD1 aligns across 7 bases. This CDR3 comprises 14 residues. From germline, CDR1 is DFQATT and CDR2 SNEGSKA (reference sequence). This CDR3 reads CSASDAGGSQPQNF. CDR3 DNA: TGCAGTGCTAGTGATGCAGGGGGAAGTCAGCCCCAGAATTTT.

There are many counts of this clonotype. The chain couples TRBV5-1 to TRBJ2-3; D is unresolved. V gave up 0 bases and J gave up 2 bases, with 4 bases separating them. The CDR3 has 13 residues. Germline CDR1 reads SGHRS; CDR2 reads YFSETQ. The chain's CDR3 is CASSLAPTDTQYF. The CDR3 region has the DNA TGCGCCAGCAGCTTGGCGCCCACAGATACGCAGTATTTT.